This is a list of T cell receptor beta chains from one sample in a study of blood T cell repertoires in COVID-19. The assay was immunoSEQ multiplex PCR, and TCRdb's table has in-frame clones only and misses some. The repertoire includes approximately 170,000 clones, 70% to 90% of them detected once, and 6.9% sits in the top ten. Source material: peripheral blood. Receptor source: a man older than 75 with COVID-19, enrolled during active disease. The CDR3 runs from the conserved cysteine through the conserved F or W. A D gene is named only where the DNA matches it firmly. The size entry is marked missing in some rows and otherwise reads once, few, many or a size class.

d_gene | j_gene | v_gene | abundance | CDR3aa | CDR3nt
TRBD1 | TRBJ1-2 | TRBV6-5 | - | CASRQGTANQGYTF | TGTGCCAGCAGACAGGGGACAGCCAACCAGGGCTACACCTTC
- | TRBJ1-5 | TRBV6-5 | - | CASTWGRNQPQHF | TGTGCCAGCACCTGGGGGAGGAATCAGCCCCAGCATTTT
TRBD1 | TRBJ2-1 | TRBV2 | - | CASSELGQGNSQQFF | TGTGCCAGCAGTGAATTGGGACAGGGCAACAGTCAGCAGTTCTTC
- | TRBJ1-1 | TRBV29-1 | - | CSSSTDMNTEAFF | TGCAGCTCGTCGACAGATATGAACACTGAAGCTTTCTTT
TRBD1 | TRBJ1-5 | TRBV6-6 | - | CASSPNMDRAQPQHF | TGTGCCAGCAGTCCCAACATGGACAGGGCCCAGCCCCAGCATTTT
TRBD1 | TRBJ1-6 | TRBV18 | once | CASSPWDRASPLHF | TGTGCCAGCTCACCATGGGACAGGGCTTCACCCCTCCACTTT
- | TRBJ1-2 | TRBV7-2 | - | CASSLGNQVSPEGYTF | TGTGCCAGCAGCTTAGGGAATCAGGTTTCCCCGGAAGGCTACACCTTC
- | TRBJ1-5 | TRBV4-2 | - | CASSVGGERREPQHF | TGTGCCAGCAGCGTCGGGGGGGAAAGGAGGGAGCCCCAGCATTTT
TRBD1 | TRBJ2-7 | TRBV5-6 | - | CASSFSGTGNEQYF | TGTGCCAGCAGCTTCTCCGGGACAGGGAACGAGCAGTACTTC
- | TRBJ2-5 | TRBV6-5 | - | CASTDPPGVVGTQYF | TGTGCCAGCACCGATCCCCCAGGGGTGGTTGGGACCCAGTACTTC
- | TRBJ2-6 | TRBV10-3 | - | CAISESPSGAGANVLTF | TGTGCCATCAGTGAGTCGCCCTCGGGGGCTGGGGCCAACGTCCTGACTTTC
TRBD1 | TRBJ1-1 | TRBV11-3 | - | CASSTQTGGLNTEAFF | TGTGCCAGCAGCACCCAGACAGGGGGATTGAACACTGAAGCTTTCTTT
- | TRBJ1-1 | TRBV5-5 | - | CASSLGGFTEAFF | TGTGCCAGCAGCTTAGGAGGGTTCACTGAAGCTTTCTTT
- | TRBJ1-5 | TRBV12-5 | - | CASGSSGGGQPQHF | TGTGCTAGTGGTTCCTCGGGGGGGGGACAGCCCCAGCATTTT
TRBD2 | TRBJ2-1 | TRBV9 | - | CASSALGGAYNEQFF | TGTGCCAGCAGCGCCCTCGGGGGGGCCTACAATGAGCAGTTCTTC
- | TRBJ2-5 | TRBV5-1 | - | CASRRISGGRETQYF | TGCGCCAGCAGGCGAATATCAGGGGGGCGAGAGACCCAGTACTTC
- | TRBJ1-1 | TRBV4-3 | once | CASSQEAHLYRSGTEAFF | TGCGCCAGCAGCCAAGAAGCGCACCTCTACAGGAGTGGGACTGAAGCTTTCTTT
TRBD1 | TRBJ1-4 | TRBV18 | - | CASRDRGATNEKLFF | TGTGCCAGTCGAGACAGGGGAGCAACTAATGAAAAACTGTTTTTT
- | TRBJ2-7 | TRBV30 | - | CAWSQGDVYEQYF | TGTGCCTGGAGTCAAGGAGATGTCTACGAGCAGTACTTC
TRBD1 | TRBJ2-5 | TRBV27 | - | CASSTRTGSWETQYF | TGTGCCAGCAGTACCCGGACAGGGTCTTGGGAGACCCAGTACTTC
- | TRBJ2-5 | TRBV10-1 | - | CASSEPRTRQETQYF | TGCGCCAGCAGTGAGCCACGGACTCGCCAAGAGACCCAGTACTTC
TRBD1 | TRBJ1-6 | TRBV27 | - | CASSAGTGDNSPLHF | TGTGCCAGCAGCGCCGGGACAGGAGATAATTCACCCCTCCACTTT
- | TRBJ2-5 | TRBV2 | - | CASSETTGRETQYF | TGTGCCAGCAGCGAAACTACAGGGCGGGAGACCCAGTACTTC
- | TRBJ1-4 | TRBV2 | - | CASLETGFNEKLFF | TGTGCCAGCCTAGAGACAGGCTTTAATGAAAAACTGTTTTTT
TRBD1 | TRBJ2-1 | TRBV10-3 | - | CAISGGQGLHNEQFF | TGTGCCATCAGTGGCGGACAGGGGTTGCACAATGAGCAGTTCTTC
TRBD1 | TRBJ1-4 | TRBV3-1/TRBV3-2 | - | CASSPRQGGEKLFF | TGTGCCAGCAGCCCCCGACAGGGTGGGGAAAAACTGTTTTTT
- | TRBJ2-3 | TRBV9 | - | CASSVEGQGRRTDTQYF | TGTGCCAGCAGCGTAGAGGGGCAGGGGAGAAGAACAGATACGCAGTATTTT
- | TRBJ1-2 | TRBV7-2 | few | CASSLEGANYGYTF | TGTGCCAGCAGCTTAGAGGGGGCTAACTATGGCTACACCTTC
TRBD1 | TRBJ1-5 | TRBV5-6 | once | CASSLRGPFPSNQPQHF | TGTGCCAGCAGCTTGAGGGGGCCCTTCCCCTCAAATCAGCCCCAGCATTTT
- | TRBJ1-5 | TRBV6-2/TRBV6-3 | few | CASSYSGTNNQPQHF | TGTGCCAGCAGTTACTCAGGGACAAACAATCAGCCCCAGCATTTT
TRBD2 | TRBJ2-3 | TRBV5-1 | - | CASSWGLATAPDTQYF | TGCGCCAGCAGCTGGGGACTAGCCACAGCCCCAGATACGCAGTATTTT
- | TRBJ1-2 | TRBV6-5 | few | CASSSFKPNYGYTF | TGTGCCAGCAGCTCCTTTAAGCCTAACTATGGCTACACCTTC
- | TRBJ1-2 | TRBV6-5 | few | CASSSGHSYGYTF | TGTGCCAGCAGTTCGGGACACTCATATGGCTACACCTTC
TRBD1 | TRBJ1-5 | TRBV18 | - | CASSPRGQGQPQHF | TGTGCCAGCTCACCCAGGGGGCAGGGTCAGCCCCAGCATTTT
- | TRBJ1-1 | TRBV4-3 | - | CASSAGGRTEAFF | TGCGCCAGCAGCGCCGGGGGGCGAACTGAAGCTTTCTTT
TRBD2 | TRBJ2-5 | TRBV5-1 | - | CASSLVLAGPQETQYF | TGCGCCAGCAGCTTGGTTCTAGCGGGCCCACAAGAGACCCAGTACTTC
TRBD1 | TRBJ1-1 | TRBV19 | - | CASSSHRGTAEAFF | TGTGCCAGTAGTTCCCACAGGGGCACCGCTGAAGCTTTCTTT
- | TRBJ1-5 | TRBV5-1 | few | CASSLGHEINQPQHF | TGCGCCAGCAGCTTGGGACACGAAATTAATCAGCCCCAGCATTTT
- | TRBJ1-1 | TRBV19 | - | CASKRRQFNTEAFF | TGTGCCAGTAAAAGGAGACAGTTTAACACTGAAGCTTTCTTT
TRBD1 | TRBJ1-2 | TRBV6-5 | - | CASSTGTAYGYTF | TGTGCCAGCAGTACCGGGACAGCCTATGGCTACACCTTC
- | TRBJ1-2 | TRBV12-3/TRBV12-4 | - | CASRFQTAGYTF | TGTGCCAGCCGGTTCCAAACCGCGGGCTACACCTTC
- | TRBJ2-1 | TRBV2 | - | CASNPYSYNEQFF | TGTGCCAGCAACCCTTACAGCTACAATGAGCAGTTCTTC
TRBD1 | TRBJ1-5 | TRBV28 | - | CASVTGGTGQPQHF | TGTGCCAGCGTTACAGGGGGCACAGGTCAGCCCCAGCATTTT
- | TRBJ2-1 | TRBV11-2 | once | CASSFPRDTNEQFF | TGTGCCAGCAGCTTCCCCCGGGACACCAATGAGCAGTTCTTC
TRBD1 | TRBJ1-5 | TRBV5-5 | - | CASSTQGSGQPQHF | TGTGCCAGCAGCACACAGGGGTCAGGACAGCCCCAGCATTTT